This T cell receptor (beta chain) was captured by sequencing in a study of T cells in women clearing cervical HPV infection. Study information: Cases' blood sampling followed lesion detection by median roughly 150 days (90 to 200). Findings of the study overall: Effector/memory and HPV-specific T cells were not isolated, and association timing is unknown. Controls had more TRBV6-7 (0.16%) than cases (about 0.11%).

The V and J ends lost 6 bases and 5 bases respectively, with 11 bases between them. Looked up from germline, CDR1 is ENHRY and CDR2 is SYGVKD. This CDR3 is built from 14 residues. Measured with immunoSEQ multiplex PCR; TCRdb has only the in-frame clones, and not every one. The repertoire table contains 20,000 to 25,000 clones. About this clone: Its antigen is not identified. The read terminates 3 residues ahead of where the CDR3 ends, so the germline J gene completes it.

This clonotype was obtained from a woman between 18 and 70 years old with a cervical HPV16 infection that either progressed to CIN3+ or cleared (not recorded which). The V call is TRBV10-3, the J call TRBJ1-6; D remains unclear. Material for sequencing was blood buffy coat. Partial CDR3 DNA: TGTGCCATCAGGGCGGTCTCAGATAATTCACCC. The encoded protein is CAIRAVSDNSP. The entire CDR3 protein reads CAIRAVSDNSPLHF.